This T cell receptor (beta chain) appears in the sequencing data of a study of shared clonotypes between healthy human individuals. Study-level information: CD8 memory received one plate per donor, CD8 naive two, CD4 memory three and CD4 naive three.

Comments on this clone: Its specificity is not known.

The material for each subset, its genomic DNA, was split evenly across several immunoSEQ plates. Clones were read by immunoSEQ multiplex PCR, and TCRdb kept only the in-frame ones, dropping some. This table has a few million clones, around 90% appearing once. Study-level results: A small donor pool kept down the genetic and exposure-history diversity that was represented.

Germline CDR1 is MNHEY and CDR2 is SVGAGI. This CDR3 spans 13 amino acids. The ends lost 6 bases at V and 8 bases at J; junction bases unmatched: 8. The TCR was taken from a man younger than 35 in good health. This chain joins TRBV6-5 and TRBJ1-2; 8 bases agree with TRBD1. The specimen was naive CD4+ T cells sorted from blood. Subset: CD45RA+ positively selected. The CDR3 nucleotides are TGTGCCAGCAGGAGCAGGGGGCGCCAGGGCTACACCTTC. Translated, it gives CASRSRGRQGYTF.